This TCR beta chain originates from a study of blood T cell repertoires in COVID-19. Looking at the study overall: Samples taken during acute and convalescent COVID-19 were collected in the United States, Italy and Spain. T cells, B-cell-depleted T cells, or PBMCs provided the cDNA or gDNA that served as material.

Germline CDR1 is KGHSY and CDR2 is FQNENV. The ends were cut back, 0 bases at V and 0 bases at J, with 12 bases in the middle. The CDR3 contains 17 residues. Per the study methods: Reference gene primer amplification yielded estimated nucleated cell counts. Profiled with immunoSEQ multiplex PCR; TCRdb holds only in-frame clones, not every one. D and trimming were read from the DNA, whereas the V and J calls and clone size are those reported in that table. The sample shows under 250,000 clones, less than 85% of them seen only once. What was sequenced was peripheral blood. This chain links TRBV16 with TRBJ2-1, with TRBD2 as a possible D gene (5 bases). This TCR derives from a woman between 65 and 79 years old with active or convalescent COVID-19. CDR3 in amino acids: CASSQSGIPRSYNEQFF. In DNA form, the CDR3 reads TGTGCCAGCAGCCAATCCGGGATCCCTCGCTCCTACAATGAGCAGTTCTTC.